Each of the 29 T cell receptor beta chains below was sequenced from the same sample in a study of blood T cells in healthy people across ages (dated by TCRdb to 2015 to 2017). The protocol used for the library was 5' RACE. The listed sequencing device is Illumina HiSeq 2500. A second PCR of about 6 to 11 cycles was performed with a sample-barcoded 5' primer and a J-beta primer mix. TCRdb applied fastp at Q25 and MiXCR to the public reads, then kept only in-frame beta chains. Under each unique CDR3 protein, matching rows form one entry showing the most common genes and DNA. Across this sample there are under 2,000,000 distinct CDR3 sequences, with 40% to 55% seen only once. Roughly 2.1% of the sample comes from the top ten. The sample taken for sequencing was blood. The origin of the receptors is a woman aged 40 to 50 in good health.

J is TRBJ2-1 and V is TRBV7-2, with TRBD1 matching over 10 bases. The CDR3 spans 16 residues. The germline gives CDR1 SGHTA, CDR2 FQGNSA. The V gene end was trimmed by 3 bases and the J gene end by 6 bases; junction bases not matched to a gene: 8. This chain's CDR3 is CASSLTGGRLLNEQFF. CDR3 coding DNA: TGTGCCAGCAGCTTGACAGGGGGCCGGCTCCTCAATGAGCAGTTCTTC.

This clonotype appeared a single time. The chain employs TRBV20-1 and TRBJ2-1; D perhaps matches TRBD2 (6 bases). Germline V lookup: CDR1 DFQATT, CDR2 SNEGSKA (reference sequence). V gave up 1 base and J gave up 8 bases, with 18 bases separating them. This CDR3 spans 15 amino acids. CDR3 loop: CSARGGLTGVYEQFF. For the CDR3, the DNA is TGCAGTGCTAGAGGCGGGCTAACGGGGGTCTATGAGCAGTTCTTC.

This clonotype was seen only a few times. A read error is possible here, since a much larger clone lies one base away. The CDR3 sequence: CASSQGHNYGYTF. In DNA, the CDR3 is TGTGCCAGCAGCCAGGGACACAACTATGGCTACACCTTC. The chain combines TRBV7-3 with TRBJ1-2; TRBD1 is a possible D gene (6 bases). With 5 bases removed from V and 2 bases from J, the gap between germline ends came to 9 bases. The CDR3 consists of 13 residues. Germline V gene lookup returns CDR1 SGHTA and CDR2 FQGTGA.

There are a few counts of this clonotype. The chain employs TRBV24-1 and TRBJ2-6, with D tentatively TRBD1 (6 bases). This CDR3 has 18 amino acids. Germline loops: CDR1 KGHDR, CDR2 SFDVKD. With 4 bases removed from V and 0 bases from J, the gap between germline ends came to 15 bases. The CDR3 region is CATSERTAISSGANVLTF. In DNA, the CDR3 is TGTGCCACCAGTGAGCGGACAGCAATCAGCTCTGGGGCCAACGTCCTGACTTTC.

The J gene is TRBJ1-4, the V gene TRBV7-2; D gene uncertain. The CDR3 covers 17 residues. CDR1 and CDR2 (germline): SGHTA, FQGNSA. V lost 0 bases to trimming and J lost 1 base, with 12 bases between them. The CDR3 here is CASSLAVQGRTNEKLFF. CDR3 in DNA: TGTGCCAGCAGCTTAGCCGTCCAAGGGAGAACTAATGAAAAACTGTTTTTT.

This chain uses TRBV7-8 with TRBJ2-5; no definite D call. The DNA end is more similar to TRBJ2-7, so the J call may be wrong. The CDR3 sequence is 14 residues long. In germline, CDR1 is SGHVS, CDR2 FQNEAQ. Here the CDR3 reads CASSLETDYYEQYF. The CDR3 DNA is TGTGCCAGCAGCTTAGAAACAGATTATTACGAGCAGTACTTC.

The J gene is TRBJ2-1, the V gene TRBV20-1, with D possibly being TRBD2 (5 bases). Germline CDR1 reads DFQATT; CDR2 reads SNEGSKA (reference sequence). V was trimmed by 6 bases and J by 5 bases, leaving 14 bases between them. The CDR3 sequence is 13 residues long. The CDR3 DNA sequence: TGCAGTGCGAAAAGAGACTATGACAATGAGCAGTTCTTC. It codes for CSAKRDYDNEQFF.

V gene TRBV6-2 or TRBV6-3 combines with J gene TRBJ2-1, with D uncertain. V gave up 5 bases and J gave up 3 bases, with 11 bases separating them. Looked up from germline, CDR1 is MNHEY and CDR2 is SVGEGT. The CDR3 loop spans 14 amino acids. The chain's CDR3 is CASSPLKLYNEQFF. The CDR3 DNA follows: TGTGCCAGCAGTCCTTTGAAGCTCTACAATGAGCAGTTCTTC.

This chain links TRBV9 with TRBJ2-3; 10 positions agree with TRBD2. This CDR3 is built from 16 residues. The germline V gene has CDR1 SGDLS and CDR2 YYNGEE. J was trimmed by 7 bases and V by 3 bases; bases with no gene match: 11. The CDR3 spells CASSEFERGGGNTQYF. CDR3 nucleotides: TGTGCCAGCAGCGAATTTGAGCGGGGGGGCGGAAATACGCAGTATTTT.

This clonotype has more than one count but fewer than ten. The genes are TRBV20-1 and TRBJ2-5; 8 bases are a match to TRBD2. V was clipped by 2 bases and J by 2 bases; unmatched bases: 10. The CDR3 loop spans 16 amino acids. CDR1 is DFQATT and CDR2 is SNEGSKA in the germline V gene (reference sequence). In nucleotides, the CDR3 is TGCAGTGCTAGACGCGTTGGGCGGGGGGCACAAGAGACCCAGTACTTC. As protein: CSARRVGRGAQETQYF.

The CDR3 DNA reads as TGCGCCAGCAGCCAAGCAGTGGGACAAGGCAGTAGCTATGGCTACACCTTC. Its translation is CASSQAVGQGSSYGYTF. The V call is TRBV4-3, the J call TRBJ1-2, with D perhaps matching TRBD1 (6 bases). CDR1 and CDR2 (germline): LGHNA, YSLEER. The CDR3 extends over 17 amino acids. The V end was cut by 1 base, the J end by 4 bases, with 19 bases between.

This clonotype was detected a few times. The CDR3: CASSLWGQAYEQYF. CDR3 sequence (DNA): TGTGCCAGCAGCTTATGGGGTCAGGCCTACGAGCAGTACTTC. The V and J genes are TRBV7-2 and TRBJ2-7; no firm D call. With 2 bases removed from V and 2 bases from J, the gap between germline ends came to 10 bases. Germline V gene sequence: CDR1 SGHTA, CDR2 FQGNSA. The CDR3 has 14 amino acids.

This clonotype was detected only a few times. The rearrangement uses TRBV14 and TRBJ2-1, with 16 bases identical to TRBD2. CDR1 SGHDN and CDR2 FVKESK come from the germline V gene. Losses at the gene ends were 1 base for V and 1 base for J; bases not matched to a gene: 4. There are 19 residues in the CDR3. CDR3 coding DNA: TGTGCCAGCAGCCAAGTTGCGGGACTAGCGGGGGGGTCCTACAATGAGCAGTTCTTC. It translates to CASSQVAGLAGGSYNEQFF.

The gene calls are TRBV7-2 and TRBJ2-3, with 8 nucleotides matching TRBD2. V lost 4 bases to trimming and J lost 0 bases; unmatched junction nucleotides: 3. Per the germline V gene, CDR1 is SGHTA and CDR2 is FQGNSA. This CDR3 has 15 residues. CDR3 nucleotide sequence: TGTGCCAGCAGCTCTGTAGCGGGGAGCACAGATACGCAGTATTTT. Its translation: CASSSVAGSTDTQYF. Full variable domain (rest looked up from reference TRBV7-2 and TRBJ2-3): GAGVSQSPSNKVTEKGKDVELRCDPISGHTALYWYRQSLGQGLEFLIYFQGNSAPDKSGLPSDRFSAERTGGSVSTLTIQRTQQEDSAVYLCASSSVAGSTDTQYFGPGTRLTVL.

This clonotype turned up a few times. The chain employs TRBV20-1 and TRBJ2-5, with 10 nucleotides matching TRBD1. The CDR3 covers 14 residues. Unmatched junction bases numbered 7, after V lost 2 bases and J lost 7 bases. The germline CDR1 and CDR2 sequences are DFQATT and SNEGSKA (reference sequence). CDR3 DNA: TGCAGTGCTAGAATGGGACAGGGGCTAGGGACCCAGTACTTC. This translates into CSARMGQGLGTQYF.

This clonotype was seen a few times. The V call is TRBV28, the J call TRBJ2-4; perhaps TRBD2 as D (5 bases). Trimming removed 4 bases from V and 2 bases from J, with 15 bases in between. CDR1 is MDHEN, CDR2 SYDVKM, per germline. There are 16 residues in the CDR3. CDR3 in DNA: TGTGCCAGCAGTTCGGTCGGGGAAGGGACCAAAAACATTCAGTACTTC. Encoded protein: CASSSVGEGTKNIQYF.

There are many counts of this clonotype. The chain carries TRBV7-2 and TRBJ2-5; TRBD2 agrees at 11 bases. J gave up 1 base and V 0 bases, and 4 bases lay outside the gene matches. This CDR3 comprises 17 residues. Looked up from germline, CDR1 is SGHTA and CDR2 is FQGNSA. In DNA form, the CDR3 reads TGTGCCAGCAGCTTAGCGCTAGCGGGGGGAACCCAAGAGACCCAGTACTTC. Encoded protein: CASSLALAGGTQETQYF.

This clonotype occurred a few times. The V and J genes are TRBV29-1 and TRBJ2-5; 9 bases agree with TRBD1. The CDR3 contains 12 residues. The ends lost 6 bases at V and 3 bases at J; junction bases unmatched: 2. Germline V CDR1 and CDR2: SQVTM, ANQGSEA. The CDR3 DNA follows: TGCAGCGTCCGGACAGGGGAAGAGACCCAGTACTTC. The encoded protein is CSVRTGEETQYF.

V is TRBV7-2 and J is TRBJ2-7; 7 bases align to TRBD2. Germline V gene sequence: CDR1 SGHTA, CDR2 FQGNSA. The CDR3 is 16 amino acids. V dropped 5 bases and J dropped 5; count of bases not matched to a gene: 15. CDR3 amino acids: CASSPTLADPLHEQYF. The CDR3 DNA follows: TGTGCCAGCAGCCCCACCCTAGCGGACCCACTCCACGAGCAGTACTTC.

The table lists this clonotype with a few counts. The rearrangement uses TRBV7-2 and TRBJ2-3, with D possibly being TRBD1 or TRBD2 (7 bases each). V lost 10 bases, J lost 0 bases, and 11 bases lay in between. This CDR3 spans 13 amino acids. Germline loops: CDR1 SGHTA, CDR2 FQGNSA. CDR3: CATGGVSTDTQYF. The CDR3 DNA is TGTGCCACAGGGGGGGTGAGCACAGATACGCAGTATTTT.

This chain uses TRBV20-1 with TRBJ2-7, with D perhaps TRBD2 (6 bases). V was shortened by 6 bases and J by 0 bases, with 12 bases between the two germline ends. Germline values: CDR1 DFQATT, CDR2 SNEGSKA (reference sequence). The CDR3 has 13 residues. The CDR3 DNA reads TGCAGTGCCATGGGGACTCACTCCTACGAGCAGTACTTC. Translating gives CSAMGTHSYEQYF.

The sample holds a few counts of this clonotype. This chain connects TRBV5-6 to TRBJ1-6; D gene uncertain. This CDR3 contains 14 residues. Germline V gene data show CDR1 as SGHDT and CDR2 as YYEEEE. V lost 2 bases to trimming and J lost 7 bases, with 10 bases between them. In DNA, the CDR3 is TGTGCCAGCAGCTTCCAGGCCTCAAATTCACCCCTCCACTTT. This codes for CASSFQASNSPLHF.

The rearrangement links TRBV6-2 or TRBV6-3 to TRBJ2-5; 10 bases align to TRBD2. The length of the CDR3 is 15 residues. The junction had 6 bases not matched to a gene; V was cut back by 8 bases and J by 0 bases. Germline loops: CDR1 MNHEY, CDR2 SVGEGT. CDR3 nucleotides: TGTGCCAGCCATAGCGGGGGGACCCACCAAGAGACCCAGTACTTC. Translation gives CASHSGGTHQETQYF.

This chain links TRBV6-2 or TRBV6-3 with TRBJ2-5; D possibly corresponds to TRBD1 (5 bases). This CDR3 contains 16 residues. The V end lost 0 bases, the J end lost 11 bases, and 22 bases lay between the germline ends. In germline, CDR1 is MNHEY, CDR2 SVGEGT. The CDR3 protein is CASSYSTRTWGDEQYF. The DNA for the CDR3 is TGTGCCAGCAGTTACTCGACCCGAACCTGGGGCGATGAGCAGTACTTC.

This clonotype has only a few counts. This chain joins TRBV28 and TRBJ1-2, with 7 bases matching TRBD1. J lost 4 bases, V lost 10 bases, and 18 bases had no gene match. This CDR3 has 16 residues. Germline loops: CDR1 MDHEN, CDR2 SYDVKM. The CDR3 DNA follows: TGTGCCACAAGACCCCCACAGGGGAAGAGATTCTATGGCTACACCTTC. Translation: CATRPPQGKRFYGYTF.

The V gene is TRBV2, the J gene TRBJ2-3; 10 bases agree with TRBD2. J lost 2 bases, V lost 6 bases, and 14 bases had no gene match. CDR3 length equals 18 residues. Germline V gene data show CDR1 as SNHLY and CDR2 as FYNNEI. CDR3: CASSTTSGVQTITDTQYF. Written as DNA, the CDR3 is TGTGCCAGCAGCACAACTAGCGGGGTACAAACCATCACAGATACGCAGTATTTT.

The chain uses TRBV5-4 and TRBJ1-5; the D gene is possibly TRBD1 (6 bases). The CDR3 has 17 residues. The germline gives CDR1 SGHNT, CDR2 YYREEE (reference sequence). Between the trimmed V and J ends, which lost 1 base and 1 base, there was a span of 15 bases. CDR3 loop: CASSLKGDPWSNQPQHF. The CDR3 bases are TGTGCCAGCAGCTTGAAGGGGGACCCATGGAGCAATCAGCCCCAGCATTTT.

This clonotype showed up just a few times. This chain links TRBV3-1 with TRBJ1-2; D might be TRBD1 (6 bases). The V gene's germline CDR1 is LGHDT and CDR2 YNNKEL (reference sequence). V shed 2 bases and J shed 2 bases, with 18 bases lying between them. This CDR3 is built from 17 residues. As DNA, the CDR3 is TGTGCCAGCAGCCAAATCTCTGCAGGGGAGGGCAACTATGGCTACACCTTC. Its translation: CASSQISAGEGNYGYTF.

The V gene is TRBV4-1, the J gene TRBJ2-3, with 12 bases fitting TRBD2. V gave up 1 base and J gave up 1 base; unmatched junction bases: 12. CDR3 size: 20 residues. CDR1 MGHRA and CDR2 YSYEKL come from the germline V gene. DNA for the CDR3: TGCGCCAGCAGCCAAGTCTGTATGGCTAGCGGGGGGGCCTGCACAGATACGCAGTATTTT. This translates into CASSQVCMASGGACTDTQYF.